The 32 T cell receptor beta chains in this list originate from one sample, sequenced in a study of blood T cells in healthy people across ages. It was with a sample-barcoded 5' primer and a J-beta primer mix that a second PCR of roughly 7 to 12 cycles was run. From the 5' RACE reads, TCRdb called clonotypes with MiXCR, one entry per CDR3 protein. There are 1.5 million to 2 million distinct CDR3 sequences in the sample; roughly 43% occur only once, and 20% to 25% lies in the top ten. Sequencing was carried out using blood. The receptors stem from a human donor in good health.

This clonotype has only a few counts. This chain joins TRBV11-2 and TRBJ2-7; 8 bases are a match to TRBD1. Per the germline V gene, CDR1 is SGHAT and CDR2 is FQNNGV. The CDR3 runs to 14 residues. V shed 6 bases, J shed 3 bases, and the junction held 7 bases outside the gene matches. The CDR3 nucleotides read TGTGCCAGCAGTTTTGGACAGGGTTTCTACGAGCAGTACTTC. Translated, it gives CASSFGQGFYEQYF. Variable domain in full (rest from reference TRBV11-2 and TRBJ2-7): EAGVAQSPRYKIIEKRQSVAFWCNPISGHATLYWYQQILGQGPKLLIQFQNNGVVDDSQLPKDRFSAERLKGVDSTLKIQPAKLEDSAVYLCASSFGQGFYEQYFGPGTRLTVT.

This clonotype was detected only a few times. The chain joins TRBV7-2 to TRBJ2-5, with 8 bases identical to TRBD2. The junction had 5 bases not matched to a gene; V was cut back by 6 bases and J by 5 bases. Germline lookup yields CDR1 SGHTA and CDR2 FQGNSA. The CDR3 consists of 13 residues. The CDR3 reads CASSLQRGETQYF. CDR3 sequence (DNA): TGTGCCAGCAGTTTACAGCGGGGGGAGACCCAGTACTTC.

This sequence joins TRBV6-5 and TRBJ1-4; D is perhaps TRBD1 (6 bases). Germline CDR1 is MNHEY and CDR2 is SVGAGI. The CDR3 has 15 amino acids. V lost 0 bases and J 8 bases, leaving 13 bases between the germline ends. CDR3 region: CASSYSTGMAEKLFF. The CDR3 DNA sequence: TGTGCCAGCAGTTACTCTACAGGGATGGCGGAAAAACTGTTTTTT.

The sample holds one count of this clonotype. This sequence joins TRBV28 and TRBJ1-2; D is ambiguous. The CDR3 consists of 9 residues. In germline, CDR1 is MDHEN, CDR2 SYDVKM. DNA for the CDR3: TGTGCTCTAGGCGATGGCTACACCTTC. Its protein is CALGDGYTF.

This chain uses TRBV2 with TRBJ1-3; D unresolved. The CDR3 runs to 15 residues. Germline values: CDR1 SNHLY, CDR2 FYNNEI. The V gene lost 6 bases and the J gene lost 0 bases, with 12 bases spanning the gap. The CDR3 coding sequence is TGTGCCAGCAGCCAATGGGAGAGCTCTGGAAACACCATATATTTT. It translates to CASSQWESSGNTIYF.

The J gene is TRBJ2-3, the V gene TRBV2; 10 bases line up with TRBD1. The germline CDR1 and CDR2 sequences are SNHLY and FYNNEI. CDR3 length: 15 residues. V was pared by 8 bases and J by 2 bases, with 7 bases of the junction left unmatched. In nucleotides, the CDR3 is TGTGCCAGCCAATCCGGGACAGGGGTCACAGATACGCAGTATTTT. It encodes CASQSGTGVTDTQYF.

This rearrangement joins TRBV4-2 to TRBJ2-7, with 9 bases lining up with TRBD1. CDR1 LGHNA and CDR2 YNFKEQ come from the germline V gene. Germline trimming cut 4 bases from V and 8 bases from J; bases unmatched to any gene: 15. The CDR3 is 16 residues long. The CDR3 DNA reads TGTGCCAGCAGCCCACAGGGGGCGCAGATGGGAGATCAGCAGTACTTC. Protein product: CASSPQGAQMGDQQYF.

The V and J genes are TRBV4-1 and TRBJ2-3; D may be TRBD1 (7 bases). The V gene lost 0 bases and the J gene lost 3 bases, with 13 bases spanning the gap. Germline-derived CDR1 and CDR2 are MGHRA and YSYEKL. The CDR3 is 16 amino acids. The CDR3 loop reads CASSQEGQGGTDTQYF. The CDR3 nucleotides are TGCGCCAGCAGCCAAGAGGGGCAGGGGGGAACAGATACGCAGTATTTT.

The chain couples TRBV3-1 to TRBJ1-5, with D tentatively TRBD1 (5 bases). The CDR3 sequence is 16 residues long. The germline V and J ends were trimmed by 1 base and 0 bases, with 10 bases remaining between them. Germline V gene sequence: CDR1 LGHDT, CDR2 YNNKEL (reference sequence). CDR3 coding DNA: TGTGCCAGCAGCCAAGGACAGATTCTTAGCAATCAGCCCCAGCATTTT. This sequence encodes CASSQGQILSNQPQHF.

The V gene is TRBV7-2, the J gene TRBJ2-5, with TRBD1 identical over 7 bases. Germline CDR1 is SGHTA and CDR2 is FQGNSA. This CDR3 is 15 amino acids long. J was trimmed by 6 bases and V by 5 bases; bases with no gene match: 12. In nucleotides, the CDR3 is TGTGCCAGCAGCGCTACAGGGGAAATTTTGCAGACCCAGTACTTC. It codes for CASSATGEILQTQYF.

A note on this clonotype: Its ends do not fully match the called genes, so a read error is possible. The rearrangement uses TRBV5-5 and TRBJ2-4, with 7 bases fitting TRBD1. This CDR3 spans 16 amino acids. From germline, CDR1 is SGHKS and CDR2 YYEKEE (reference sequence). Here the CDR3 reads CAGSPQRQGVGNEQYF. The CDR3 DNA is TGTGCCGGCAGCCCTCAAAGACAGGGTGTCGGCAATGAGCAGTACTTC.

This clonotype was counted ten times or more. The chain is built from TRBV20-1 and TRBJ2-5; 7 positions match TRBD2. The CDR3 loop spans 14 amino acids. Germline loops: CDR1 DFQATT, CDR2 SNEGSKA (reference sequence). The V gene end was trimmed by 7 bases and the J gene end by 1 base; junction bases not matched to a gene: 9. The CDR3 nucleotides are TGCAGTGTTCAACAGCGGGGCCTCCAAGAGACCCAGTACTTC. Translation gives CSVQQRGLQETQYF.

This clonotype was counted a few times. The chain links TRBV9 to TRBJ2-1, with D hard to call. CDR1 and CDR2 (germline): SGDLS, YYNGEE. Deletions cut 0 bases from V and 3 bases from J, with 10 bases between. The CDR3 covers 15 residues. CDR3 in amino acids: CASSVGRQDYNEQFF. The CDR3 nucleotides read TGTGCCAGCAGCGTAGGGCGGCAGGACTACAATGAGCAGTTCTTC.

The chain carries TRBV20-1 and TRBJ2-3; D may correspond to TRBD1 or TRBD2 (5 bases each). This CDR3 spans 14 amino acids. The germline CDR1 and CDR2 sequences are DFQATT and SNEGSKA (reference sequence). V lost 3 bases and J 0 bases, leaving 10 bases between the germline ends. CDR3 amino acids: CSARGVASTDTQYF. In DNA form, the CDR3 reads TGCAGTGCTAGGGGGGTAGCGAGCACAGATACGCAGTATTTT.

This chain joins TRBV7-2 and TRBJ2-1; 10 bases map to TRBD2. Unmatched junction bases numbered 2, after V lost 1 base and J lost 8 bases. This CDR3 is 14 amino acids long. In germline, CDR1 is SGHTA, CDR2 FQGNSA. For the CDR3, the DNA is TGTGCCAGCAGCTTAGAACTAGCGGGGTATGAGCAGTTCTTC. Its translation is CASSLELAGYEQFF.

This clonotype appeared a few times. The rearrangement links TRBV3-1 to TRBJ2-1, with 9 bases that match TRBD1. Germline V lookup: CDR1 LGHDT, CDR2 YNNKEL (reference sequence). With 2 bases clipped from V and 1 base from J, the junction kept 9 bases outside the gene matches. There are 18 residues in the CDR3. For the CDR3, the DNA is TGTGCCAGCAGCCAACCATGGGTGGGGACAGGGTCCTACAATGAGCAGTTCTTC. As protein: CASSQPWVGTGSYNEQFF.

This clonotype has only a few counts. The genes are TRBV6-2 or TRBV6-3 and TRBJ1-4; tentatively, D is TRBD1 (6 bases). CDR3 length equals 14 residues. Germline V gene data show CDR1 as MNHEY and CDR2 as SVGEGT. With 5 bases removed from V and 8 bases from J, the gap between germline ends came to 15 bases. The CDR3 DNA reads as TGTGCCAGCAGTCGACGGGACACCGGGGAAAAACTGTTTTTT. Translated: CASSRRDTGEKLFF.

This clonotype was observed a handful of times. A junction boundary mismatches the germline segment, possibly from a read error. This chain links TRBV5-1 with TRBJ2-5, with D possibly TRBD1 on 6 matching bases. This CDR3 spans 16 amino acids. In germline, CDR1 is SGHRS, CDR2 YFSETQ. The DNA for the CDR3 is TGCGCTAGCAGCTTGGGGGCGGTTCAGTACCAAGAGACCCAGTACTTC. Its translation: CASSLGAVQYQETQYF.

This sequence joins TRBV7-6 and TRBJ2-6; no definite D call. The CDR3 is 17 amino acids. Trimming left V 5 bases short and J 0 bases short, with 14 bases between. CDR1 is SGHVS, CDR2 FNYEAQ, per germline. The CDR3 sequence: CASSPRASSSGANVLTF. The CDR3 DNA reads as TGTGCCAGCAGCCCTCGGGCGAGCAGCTCTGGGGCCAACGTCCTGACTTTC.

This chain connects TRBV4-1 to TRBJ2-6; D is unclear. The germline gives CDR1 MGHRA, CDR2 YSYEKL. V was pared by 7 bases and J by 0 bases, with 7 bases between. The CDR3 is made up of 14 amino acids. CDR3 nucleotides: TGCGCCAGCACCGACCACTCTGGGGCCAACGTCCTGACTTTC. Its protein product is CASTDHSGANVLTF.

Details on this clonotype: An end of the junction does not agree with germline; a read error may underlie this. The chain recombines TRBV12-3 or TRBV12-4 with TRBJ2-6, with a weak D call TRBD1 (6 bases). CDR3 length equals 16 residues. Written as DNA, the CDR3 is TGTGTCAGCAGACCAGAACAGGGCTCCGGGGCCAACGTCCTGACTTTC. Its translation: CVSRPEQGSGANVLTF.

This clonotype appeared many times. The chain joins TRBV12-3 or TRBV12-4 to TRBJ1-1; D is possibly TRBD1 (5 bases). V lost 3 bases and J lost 5, with 10 bases in between. The CDR3 consists of 13 residues. The CDR3 DNA follows: TGTGCCAGCAGTTTCCTTCGGGGGACTGAAGCTTTCTTT. Translation gives CASSFLRGTEAFF.

The gene calls are TRBV5-1 and TRBJ2-5, with D perhaps matching TRBD1 (6 bases). TRBJ2-7 matches the DNA end more closely, so the J call is doubtful. The CDR3 has 13 amino acids. The germline V gene has CDR1 SGHRS and CDR2 YFSETQ. The CDR3 here is CASSFEQGPEQYF. DNA for the CDR3: TGCGCCAGCAGCTTTGAACAGGGTCCCGAGCAGTACTTC.

The V call is TRBV6-4, the J call TRBJ2-1; TRBD1 aligns across 7 bases. The CDR3 runs 16 residues. The junction had 9 bases not matched to a gene; V was cut back by 6 bases and J by 1 base. Germline V gene sequence: CDR1 MRHNA, CDR2 SNTAGT. CDR3 residues: CASRKQGTVSYNEQFF. The CDR3 DNA follows: TGTGCCAGCAGAAAGCAGGGGACAGTATCCTACAATGAGCAGTTCTTC.

The chain carries TRBV4-1 and TRBJ2-1; 11 nucleotides line up with TRBD2. The length of the CDR3 is 17 residues. The trim removed 3 bases at V and 5 bases at J, leaving 9 bases unmatched. Germline CDR1 reads MGHRA; CDR2 reads YSYEKL. This CDR3 reads CASSQSPGLADDNEQFF. As DNA, the CDR3 is TGCGCCAGCAGCCAGAGTCCGGGACTAGCGGATGACAATGAGCAGTTCTTC.

The chain has TRBV7-8 and TRBJ2-3; 8 bases agree with TRBD1. Germline V CDR1 and CDR2: SGHVS, FQNEAQ. The V segment lost 4 bases and the J segment 6 bases; nucleotides outside the gene matches: 18. CDR3 length: 18 residues. CDR3 protein: CASSSRDRRALLGDTQYF. CDR3 coding DNA: TGTGCCAGCAGCTCCCGGGACAGGCGGGCCTTACTAGGGGATACGCAGTATTTT.

The V and J genes are TRBV5-1 and TRBJ1-4; 12 nucleotides agree with TRBD1. This CDR3 contains 16 residues. J was trimmed by 3 bases and V by 5 bases; bases with no gene match: 5. Germline V gives CDR1 SGHRS, CDR2 YFSETQ. As DNA, the CDR3 is TGCGCCAGCAGGGCGGGACAGGGGGCCGCTAATGAAAAACTGTTTTTT. Translation: CASRAGQGAANEKLFF.

This clonotype showed up just a few times. The chain joins TRBV6-2 or TRBV6-3 to TRBJ1-2, with 11 bases that match TRBD1. The V gene's germline CDR1 is MNHEY and CDR2 SVGEGT. CDR3 size: 18 residues. V was pared by 6 bases and J by 0 bases, with 12 bases of the junction left unmatched. This CDR3 is CASRPLGQGGVSNYGYTF. Here the CDR3 DNA reads TGTGCCAGCAGACCCCTGGGACAGGGGGGAGTCTCTAACTATGGCTACACCTTC.

CDR3 sequence reads: CASSSVAVQPQHF. The CDR3 DNA follows: TGTGCCAGCAGTTCGGTAGCTGTACAGCCCCAGCATTTT. V and J are TRBV12-3 or TRBV12-4 and TRBJ1-5; D uncertain. V lost 4 bases to trimming and J lost 7 bases, with 11 bases between them. The CDR3 contains 13 residues.

The chain recombines TRBV6-2 or TRBV6-3 with TRBJ2-7, with 7 bases aligning to TRBD1. CDR3 length equals 14 residues. The ends lost 7 bases at V and 3 bases at J; junction bases unmatched: 9. CDR1 MNHEY and CDR2 SVGEGT come from the germline V gene. CDR3 amino acids: CASNVDRELYEQYF. The CDR3 DNA is TGTGCCAGCAACGTCGACAGGGAGCTCTACGAGCAGTACTTC.

V gene TRBV12-3 or TRBV12-4 combines with J gene TRBJ2-4, with D perhaps matching TRBD1 (6 bases). The last part of the DNA fits TRBJ2-7 better; the J call may be wrong. CDR3 size: 16 residues. CDR3 nucleotides: TGTGCCAGCAGTTTAACGATGACAGGACCCCTCTACGAGCAGTACTTC. It specifies CASSLTMTGPLYEQYF.

The chain couples TRBV5-1 to TRBJ2-5; D is unclear. This CDR3 has 14 amino acids. The V and J ends lost 5 bases and 5 bases respectively, with 16 bases between them. Germline CDR1 and CDR2: SGHRS and YFSETQ. The CDR3 protein is CASRNRTGRETQYF. The CDR3 DNA reads as TGCGCCAGCAGGAACCGTACGGGCCGGGAGACCCAGTACTTC.